This T cell receptor beta chain originates from a study of beta chain features in type 1 diabetes. CDR1 is SEHNR and CDR2 is FQNEAQ in the germline V gene (reference sequence). The CDR3 extends over 14 amino acids. V was trimmed by 2 bases and J by 4 bases, leaving 11 bases between them. All of the isolated RNA was reverse transcribed, so expressed TCRB transcripts were sequenced. TCRdb's table, derived via immunoSEQ multiplex PCR, lists solely in-frame clones and lacks some. The table records hundreds of thousands of clones, over 65% of them present only once. The TCR was taken from a man aged 25-45 years in good health. The chain uses TRBV7-9 and TRBJ1-2; D unclear. Sequencing used naive CD4+ T cells from blood. The CDR3 DNA reads as TGTGCCAGCAGCTTAATATCGGCTCTCTATGGCTACACCTTC. It translates to CASSLISALYGYTF.